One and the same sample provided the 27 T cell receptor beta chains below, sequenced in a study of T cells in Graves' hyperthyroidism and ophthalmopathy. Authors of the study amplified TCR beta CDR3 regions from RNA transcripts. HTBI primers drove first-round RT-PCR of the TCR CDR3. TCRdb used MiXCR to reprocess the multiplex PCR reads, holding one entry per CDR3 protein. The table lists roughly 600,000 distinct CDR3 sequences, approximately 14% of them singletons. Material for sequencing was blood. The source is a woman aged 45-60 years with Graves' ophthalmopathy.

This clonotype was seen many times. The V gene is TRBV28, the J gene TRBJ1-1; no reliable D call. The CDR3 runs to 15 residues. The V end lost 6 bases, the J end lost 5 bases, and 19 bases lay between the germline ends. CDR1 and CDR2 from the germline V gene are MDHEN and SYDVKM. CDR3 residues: CASRPLDGGHTEAFF. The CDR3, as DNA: TGTGCCAGCAGACCCCTGGACGGAGGTCATACTGAAGCTTTCTTT.

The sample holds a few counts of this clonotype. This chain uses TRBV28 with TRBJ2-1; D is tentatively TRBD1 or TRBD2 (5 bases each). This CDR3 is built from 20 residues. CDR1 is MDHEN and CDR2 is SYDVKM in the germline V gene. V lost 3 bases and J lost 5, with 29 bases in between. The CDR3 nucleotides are TGTGCCAGCAGTTTGCAAATGAGGGTCACACCCGGGACGCACCACAATGAGCAGTTCTTC. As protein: CASSLQMRVTPGTHHNEQFF.

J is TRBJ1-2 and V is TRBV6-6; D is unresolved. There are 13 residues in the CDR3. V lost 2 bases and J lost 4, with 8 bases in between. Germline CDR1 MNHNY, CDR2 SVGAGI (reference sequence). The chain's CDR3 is CASSYDPGYGYTF. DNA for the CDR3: TGTGCCAGCAGTTACGATCCCGGCTATGGCTACACCTTC.

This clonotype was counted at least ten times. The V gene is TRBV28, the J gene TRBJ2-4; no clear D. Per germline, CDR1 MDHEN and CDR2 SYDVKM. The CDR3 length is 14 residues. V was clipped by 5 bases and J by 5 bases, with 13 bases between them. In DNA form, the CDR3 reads TGTGCCAGCAGTCATGTCGGCGGAGAAAACATTCAGTACTTC. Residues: CASSHVGGENIQYF.

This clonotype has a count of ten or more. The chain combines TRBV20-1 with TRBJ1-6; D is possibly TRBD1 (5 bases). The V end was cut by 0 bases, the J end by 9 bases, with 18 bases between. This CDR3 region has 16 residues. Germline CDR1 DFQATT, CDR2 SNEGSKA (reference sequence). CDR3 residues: CSARDLIGQGSSPLHF. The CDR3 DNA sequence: TGCAGTGCTAGAGATCTGATCGGGCAGGGTAGTTCACCCCTCCACTTT.

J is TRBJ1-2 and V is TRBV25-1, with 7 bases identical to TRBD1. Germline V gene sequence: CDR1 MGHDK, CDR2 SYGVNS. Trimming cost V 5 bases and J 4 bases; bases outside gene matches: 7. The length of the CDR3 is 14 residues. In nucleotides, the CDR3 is TGTGCCAGCAGTCCCCCGGGACAGTTCTATGGCTACACCTTC. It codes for CASSPPGQFYGYTF.

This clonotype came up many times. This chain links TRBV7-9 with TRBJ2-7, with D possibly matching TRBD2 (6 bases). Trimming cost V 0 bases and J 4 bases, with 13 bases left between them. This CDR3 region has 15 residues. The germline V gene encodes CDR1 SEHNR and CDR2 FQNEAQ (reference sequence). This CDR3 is CASSLAAGGLYEQYF. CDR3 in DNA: TGTGCCAGCAGCTTAGCAGCGGGTGGTCTGTACGAGCAGTACTTC.

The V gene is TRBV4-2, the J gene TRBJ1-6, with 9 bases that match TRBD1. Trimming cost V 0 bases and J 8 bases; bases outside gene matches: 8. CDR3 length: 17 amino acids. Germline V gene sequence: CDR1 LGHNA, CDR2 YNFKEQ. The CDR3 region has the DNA TGTGCCAGCAGCCAAGATAAGGGGGACAGGGTTTATTCACCCCTCCACTTT. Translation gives CASSQDKGDRVYSPLHF.

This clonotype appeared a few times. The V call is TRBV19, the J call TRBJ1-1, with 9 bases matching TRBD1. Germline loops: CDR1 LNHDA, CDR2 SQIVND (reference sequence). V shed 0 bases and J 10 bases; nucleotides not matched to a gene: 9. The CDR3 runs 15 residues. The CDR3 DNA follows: TGTGCCAGTAGTATAGACCCGGGACAGGGAATTGGAGCTTTCTTT. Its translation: CASSIDPGQGIGAFF.

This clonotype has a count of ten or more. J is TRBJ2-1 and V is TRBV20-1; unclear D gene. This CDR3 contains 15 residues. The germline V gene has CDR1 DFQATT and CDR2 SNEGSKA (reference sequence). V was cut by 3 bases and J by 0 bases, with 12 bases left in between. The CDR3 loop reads CSASRPKGSYNEQFF. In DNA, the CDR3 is TGCAGTGCTAGTAGACCGAAAGGCTCCTACAATGAGCAGTTCTTC.

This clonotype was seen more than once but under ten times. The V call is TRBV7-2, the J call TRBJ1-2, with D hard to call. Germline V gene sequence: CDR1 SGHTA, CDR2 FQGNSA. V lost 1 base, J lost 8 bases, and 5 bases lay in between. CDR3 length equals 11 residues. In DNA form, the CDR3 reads TGTGCCAGCAGCTTAGTGGCCGGCTACACCTTC. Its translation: CASSLVAGYTF.

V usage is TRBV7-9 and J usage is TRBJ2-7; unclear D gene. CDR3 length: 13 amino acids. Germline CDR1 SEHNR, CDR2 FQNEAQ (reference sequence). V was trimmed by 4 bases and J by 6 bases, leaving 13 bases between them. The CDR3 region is CASSSYEAVEQYF. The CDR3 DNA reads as TGTGCCAGCAGCTCGTACGAGGCTGTCGAGCAGTACTTC.

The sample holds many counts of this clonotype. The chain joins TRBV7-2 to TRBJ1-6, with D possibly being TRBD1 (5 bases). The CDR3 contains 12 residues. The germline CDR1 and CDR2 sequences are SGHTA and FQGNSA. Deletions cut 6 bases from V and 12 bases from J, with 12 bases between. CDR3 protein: CASRHGGEPLHF. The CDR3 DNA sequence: TGTGCCAGCAGACACGGGGGGGAACCCCTCCACTTT. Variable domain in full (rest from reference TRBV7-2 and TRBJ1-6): GAGVSQSPSNKVTEKGKDVELRCDPISGHTALYWYRQSLGQGLEFLIYFQGNSAPDKSGLPSDRFSAERTGGSVSTLTIQRTQQEDSAVYLCASRHGGEPLHFGNGTRLTVT.

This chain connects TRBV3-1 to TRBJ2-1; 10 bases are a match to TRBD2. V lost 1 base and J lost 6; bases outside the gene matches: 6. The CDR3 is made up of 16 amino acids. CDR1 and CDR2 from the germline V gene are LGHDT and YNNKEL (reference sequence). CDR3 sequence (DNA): TGTGCCAGCAGCCAAGCAACTAGCGGGAAAATCAATGAGCAGTTCTTC. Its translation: CASSQATSGKINEQFF.

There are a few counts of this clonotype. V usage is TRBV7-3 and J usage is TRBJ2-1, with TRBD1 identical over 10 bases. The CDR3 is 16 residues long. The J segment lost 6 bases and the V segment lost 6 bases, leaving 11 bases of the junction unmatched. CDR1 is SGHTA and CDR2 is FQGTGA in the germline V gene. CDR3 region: CASSSDGTGVSNEQFF. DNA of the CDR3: TGTGCCAGCAGTTCCGACGGGACAGGGGTAAGCAATGAGCAGTTCTTC.

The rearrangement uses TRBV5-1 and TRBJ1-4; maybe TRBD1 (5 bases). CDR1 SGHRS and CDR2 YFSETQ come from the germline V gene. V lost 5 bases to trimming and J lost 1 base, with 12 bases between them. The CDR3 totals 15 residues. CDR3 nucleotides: TGCGCCAGCAGGAAGGCGACAGTAACTAATGAAAAACTGTTTTTT. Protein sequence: CASRKATVTNEKLFF.

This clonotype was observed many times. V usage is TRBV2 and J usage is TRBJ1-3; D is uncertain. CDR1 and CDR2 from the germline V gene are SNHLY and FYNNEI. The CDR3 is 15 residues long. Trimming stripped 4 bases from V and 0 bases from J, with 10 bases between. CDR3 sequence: CASSVGKSSGNTIYF. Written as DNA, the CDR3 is TGTGCCAGCAGTGTCGGCAAGAGCTCTGGAAACACCATATATTTT. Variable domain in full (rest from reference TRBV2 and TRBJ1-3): EPEVTQTPSHQVTQMGQEVILRCVPISNHLYFYWYRQILGQKVEFLVSFYNNEISEKSEIFDDQFSVERPDGSNFTLKIRSTKLEDSAMYFCASSVGKSSGNTIYFGEGSWLTVV.

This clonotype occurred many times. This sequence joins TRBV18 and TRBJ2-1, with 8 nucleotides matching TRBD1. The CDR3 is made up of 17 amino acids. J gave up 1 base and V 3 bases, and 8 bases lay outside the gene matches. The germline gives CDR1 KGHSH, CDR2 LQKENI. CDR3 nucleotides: TGTGCCAGCTCACCGTCGCGACAGGGGCTATCCTACAATGAGCAGTTCTTC. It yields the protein CASSPSRQGLSYNEQFF. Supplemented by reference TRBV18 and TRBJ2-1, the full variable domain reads NAGVMQNPRHLVRRRGQEARLRCSPMKGHSHVYWYRQLPEEGLKFMVYLQKENIIDESGMPKERFSAEFPKEGPSILRIQQVVRGDSAAYFCASSPSRQGLSYNEQFFGPGTRLTVL.

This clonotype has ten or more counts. CDR3 sequence: CASSHSSAGDGNEQYF. As DNA, the CDR3 is TGTGCCAGCAGCCATTCCTCTGCGGGAGATGGTAACGAGCAGTACTTC. The V call is TRBV3-2, the J call TRBJ2-7; the table's TRBD2 call for D was not verified on the DNA. TRBV3-2 is listed as a pseudogene. CDR3 size: 16 residues.

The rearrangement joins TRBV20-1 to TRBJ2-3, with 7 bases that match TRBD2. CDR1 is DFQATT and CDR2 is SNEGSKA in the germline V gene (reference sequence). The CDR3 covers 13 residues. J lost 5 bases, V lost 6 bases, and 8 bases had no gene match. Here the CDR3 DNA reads TGCAGTGCCAGGACTAGATGGGTAGATACGCAGTATTTT. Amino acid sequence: CSARTRWVDTQYF.

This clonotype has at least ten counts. The CDR3 loop is CASGEGNRNTEAFF. The CDR3 coding sequence is TGTGCCAGCGGAGAGGGGAACAGGAACACTGAAGCTTTCTTT. The genes are TRBV9 and TRBJ1-1; perhaps TRBD1 as D (5 bases). Deletions cut 7 bases from V and 1 base from J, with 14 bases between. Looked up from germline, CDR1 is SGDLS and CDR2 is YYNGEE. The CDR3 totals 14 residues. The whole variable domain, filled in from reference TRBV9 and TRBJ1-1, reads DSGVTQTPKHLITATGQRVTLRCSPRSGDLSVYWYQQSLDQGLQFLIQYYNGEERAKGNILERFSAQQFPDLHSELNLSSLELGDSALYFCASGEGNRNTEAFFGQGTRLTVV.

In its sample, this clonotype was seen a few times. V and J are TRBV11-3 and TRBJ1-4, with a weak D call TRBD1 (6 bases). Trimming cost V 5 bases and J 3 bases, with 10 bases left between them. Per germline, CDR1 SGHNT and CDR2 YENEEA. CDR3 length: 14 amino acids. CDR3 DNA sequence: TGTGCCAGCAGCCGGGGACAAGCTAATGAAAAACTGTTTTTT. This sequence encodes CASSRGQANEKLFF.

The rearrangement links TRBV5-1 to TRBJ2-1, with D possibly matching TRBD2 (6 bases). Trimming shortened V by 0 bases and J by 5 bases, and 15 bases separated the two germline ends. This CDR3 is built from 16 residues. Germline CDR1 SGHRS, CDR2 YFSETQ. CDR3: CASSLAQRAPNNEQFF. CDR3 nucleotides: TGCGCCAGCAGCTTGGCTCAGCGGGCCCCTAACAATGAGCAGTTCTTC. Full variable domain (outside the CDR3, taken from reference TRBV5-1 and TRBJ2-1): KAGVTQTPRYLIKTRGQQVTLSCSPISGHRSVSWYQQTPGQGLQFLFEYFSETQRNKGNFPGRFSGRQFSNSRSEMNVSTLELGDSALYLCASSLAQRAPNNEQFFGPGTRLTVL.

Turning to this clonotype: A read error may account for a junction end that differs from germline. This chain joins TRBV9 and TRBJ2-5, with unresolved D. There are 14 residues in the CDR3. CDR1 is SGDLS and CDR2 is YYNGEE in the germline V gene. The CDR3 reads CANSVSDTQETQYF. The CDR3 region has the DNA TGTGCCAACAGCGTAAGTGACACCCAAGAGACCCAGTACTTC. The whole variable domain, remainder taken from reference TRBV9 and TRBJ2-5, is DSGVTQTPKHLITATGQRVTLRCSPRSGDLSVYWYQQSLDQGLQFLIQYYNGEERAKGNILERFSAQQFPDLHSELNLSSLELGDSALYFCANSVSDTQETQYFGPGTRLLVL.

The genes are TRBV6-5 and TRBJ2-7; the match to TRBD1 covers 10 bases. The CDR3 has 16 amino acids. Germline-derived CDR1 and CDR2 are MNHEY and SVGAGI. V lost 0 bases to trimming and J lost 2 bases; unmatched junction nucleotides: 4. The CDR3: CASSYSKGTGAYEQYF. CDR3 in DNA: TGTGCCAGCAGTTACTCGAAGGGGACAGGGGCCTACGAGCAGTACTTC.

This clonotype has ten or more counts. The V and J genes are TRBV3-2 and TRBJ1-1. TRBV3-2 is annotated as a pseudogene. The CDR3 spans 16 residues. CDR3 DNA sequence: TGTGCCAGCAGCCAAGTCCCAAGAAAGATGAACACTGAAGCTTTCTTT. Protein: CASSQVPRKMNTEAFF.

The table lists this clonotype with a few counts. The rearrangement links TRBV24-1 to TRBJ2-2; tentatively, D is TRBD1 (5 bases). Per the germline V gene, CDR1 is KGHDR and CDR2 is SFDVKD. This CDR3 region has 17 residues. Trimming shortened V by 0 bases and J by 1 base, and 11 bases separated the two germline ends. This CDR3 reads CATSDLHGQGNTGELFF. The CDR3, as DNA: TGTGCCACCAGTGATTTGCATGGGCAGGGGAACACCGGGGAGCTGTTTTTT.